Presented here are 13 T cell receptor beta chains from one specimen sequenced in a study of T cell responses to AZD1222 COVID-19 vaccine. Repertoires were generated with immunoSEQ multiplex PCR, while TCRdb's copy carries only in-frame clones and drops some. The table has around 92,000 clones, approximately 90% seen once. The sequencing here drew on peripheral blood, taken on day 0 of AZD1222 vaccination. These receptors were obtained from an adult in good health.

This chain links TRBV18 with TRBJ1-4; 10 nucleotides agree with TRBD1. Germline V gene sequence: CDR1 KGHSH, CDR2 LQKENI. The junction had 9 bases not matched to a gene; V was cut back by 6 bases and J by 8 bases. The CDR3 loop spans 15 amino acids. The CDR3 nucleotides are TGTGCCAGCTCTCCCATCGGGACAGGGGAGGAAAAACTGTTTTTT. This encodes CASSPIGTGEEKLFF. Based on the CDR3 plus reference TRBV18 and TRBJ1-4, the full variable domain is NAGVMQNPRHLVRRRGQEARLRCSPMKGHSHVYWYRQLPEEGLKFMVYLQKENIIDESGMPKERFSAEFPKEGPSILRIQQVVRGDSAAYFCASSPIGTGEEKLFFGSGTQLSVL.

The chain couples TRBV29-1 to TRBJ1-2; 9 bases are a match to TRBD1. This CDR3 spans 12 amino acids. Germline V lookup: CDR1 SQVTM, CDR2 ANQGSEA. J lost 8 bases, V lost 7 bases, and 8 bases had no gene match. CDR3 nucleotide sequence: TGCAGCGGCCTCCGGGACAGGGACGGCTACACCTTC. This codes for CSGLRDRDGYTF. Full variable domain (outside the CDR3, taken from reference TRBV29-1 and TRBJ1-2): SAVISQKPSRDICQRGTSLTIQCQVDSQVTMMFWYRQQPGQSLTLIATANQGSEATYESGFVIDKFPISRPNLTFSTLTVSNMSPEDSSIYLCSGLRDRDGYTFGSGTRLTVV.

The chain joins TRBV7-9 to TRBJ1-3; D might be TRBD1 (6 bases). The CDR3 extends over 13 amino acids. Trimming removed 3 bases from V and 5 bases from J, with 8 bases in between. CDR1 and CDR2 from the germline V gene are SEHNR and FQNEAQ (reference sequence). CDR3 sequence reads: CASSLTGRNTIYF. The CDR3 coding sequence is TGTGCCAGCAGCTTGACAGGTCGAAACACCATATATTTT.

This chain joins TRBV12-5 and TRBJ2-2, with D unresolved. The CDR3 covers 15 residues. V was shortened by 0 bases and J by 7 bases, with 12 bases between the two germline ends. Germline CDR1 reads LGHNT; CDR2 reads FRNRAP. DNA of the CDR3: TGTGCTAGTGGTTTGGTGAGGTTGTGGGACGGGGAGCTGTTTTTT. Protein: CASGLVRLWDGELFF.

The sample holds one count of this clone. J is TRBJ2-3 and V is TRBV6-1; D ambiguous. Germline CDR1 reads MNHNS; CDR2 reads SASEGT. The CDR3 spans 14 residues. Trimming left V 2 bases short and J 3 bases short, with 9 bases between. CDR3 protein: CASSEIATTDTQYF. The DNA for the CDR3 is TGTGCCAGCAGTGAAATTGCCACGACAGATACGCAGTATTTT.

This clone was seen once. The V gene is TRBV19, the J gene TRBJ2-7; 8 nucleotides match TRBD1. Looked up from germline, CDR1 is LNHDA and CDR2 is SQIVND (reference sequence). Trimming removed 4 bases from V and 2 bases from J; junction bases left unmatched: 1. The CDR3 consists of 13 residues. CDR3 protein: CASSTQGAYEQYF. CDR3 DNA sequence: TGTGCCAGTAGTACACAGGGGGCCTACGAGCAGTACTTC.

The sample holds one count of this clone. In DNA form, the CDR3 reads TGTGCCAGCAGACTACAGGACAATCAGCCCCAGCATTTT. Its protein product is CASRLQDNQPQHF. This chain connects TRBV6-5 to TRBJ1-5, with D possibly matching TRBD1 (5 bases). Germline CDR1 MNHEY, CDR2 SVGAGI. The V gene lost 6 bases and the J gene lost 3 bases, with 9 bases spanning the gap. This CDR3 has 13 residues.

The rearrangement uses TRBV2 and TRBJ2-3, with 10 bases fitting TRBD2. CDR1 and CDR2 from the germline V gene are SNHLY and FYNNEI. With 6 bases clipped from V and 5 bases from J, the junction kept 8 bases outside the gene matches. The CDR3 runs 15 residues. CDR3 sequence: CASSRTSGLGDTQYF. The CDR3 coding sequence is TGTGCCAGCAGCCGGACTAGCGGTCTCGGAGATACGCAGTATTTT.

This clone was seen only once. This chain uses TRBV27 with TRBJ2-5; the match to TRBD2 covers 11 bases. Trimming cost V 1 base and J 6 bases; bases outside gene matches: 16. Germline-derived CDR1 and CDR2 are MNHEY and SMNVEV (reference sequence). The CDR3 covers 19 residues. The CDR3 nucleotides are TGTGCCAGCAGTTTATTCCCAATTAGCGGGAGGGCCCCGGGAAAGACCCAGTACTTC. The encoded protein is CASSLFPISGRAPGKTQYF.

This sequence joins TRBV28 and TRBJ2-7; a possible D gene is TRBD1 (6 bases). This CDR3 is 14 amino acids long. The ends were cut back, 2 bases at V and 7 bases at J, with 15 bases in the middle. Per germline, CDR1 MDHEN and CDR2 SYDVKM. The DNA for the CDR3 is TGTGCCAGCAGTTTAGTACAGGGCGCCCGTGAGCAGTACTTC. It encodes CASSLVQGAREQYF.

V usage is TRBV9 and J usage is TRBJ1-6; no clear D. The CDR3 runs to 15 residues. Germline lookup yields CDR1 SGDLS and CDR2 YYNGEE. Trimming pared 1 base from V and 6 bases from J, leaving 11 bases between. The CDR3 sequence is CASSVFGESNSPLHF. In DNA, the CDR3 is TGTGCCAGCAGCGTATTCGGGGAAAGTAATTCACCCCTCCACTTT.

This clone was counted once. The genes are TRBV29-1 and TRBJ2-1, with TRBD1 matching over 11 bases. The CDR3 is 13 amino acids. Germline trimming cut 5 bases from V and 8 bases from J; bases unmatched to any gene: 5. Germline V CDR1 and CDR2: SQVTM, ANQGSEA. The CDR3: CSVRTGGTDEQFF. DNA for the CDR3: TGCAGCGTTCGGACAGGGGGCACGGATGAGCAGTTCTTC.

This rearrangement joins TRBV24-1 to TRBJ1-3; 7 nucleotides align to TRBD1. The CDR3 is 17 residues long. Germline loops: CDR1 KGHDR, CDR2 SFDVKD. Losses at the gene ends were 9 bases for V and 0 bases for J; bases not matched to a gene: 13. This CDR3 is CATLGQSALVSGNTIYF. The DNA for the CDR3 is TGTGCCACCCTGGGACAGTCCGCCTTAGTCTCTGGAAACACCATATATTTT.